Listed below are T cell receptor beta chains from one sample, sequenced in a study of T cells in Graves' hyperthyroidism and ophthalmopathy. TCRdb redid the calling of the multiplex PCR reads with MiXCR, one entry per CDR3 protein. This table has 300,000 to 450,000 distinct CDR3 sequences, around 18% appearing once. The sequenced sample consisted of blood. Every receptor here comes from a woman between 35 and 50 years old with Graves' ophthalmopathy. Both conserved end residues are part of each CDR3. The D gene is left open where the match is weak. Rows may omit the clone size; those that give it use once, few, many or a size class.

j_gene | v_gene | abundance | d_gene | CDR3nt | CDR3aa
TRBJ1-1 | TRBV29-1 | many | NA | TGCAGCGGGAGCAGGGGCACGAACACTGAAGCTTTCTTT | CSGSRGTNTEAFF
TRBJ2-7 | TRBV10-1 | NA | TRBD2 | TGCGCCAGCAGTGTATCGGGACTAGCGGCCGAGCAGTACTTC | CASSVSGLAAEQYF
TRBJ1-2 | TRBV6-5 | many | NA | TGTGCCAGCCACGCGGGTGGCTATGGCTACACCTTC | CASHAGGYGYTF
TRBJ2-7 | TRBV7-6 | many | NA | TGTGCCAGCAGCCCAGCGGACGGCGAGCAGTACTTC | CASSPADGEQYF
TRBJ2-4 | TRBV11-2 | many | NA | TGTGCCAGCAGCTTAGGGCAGGGGAAAAACATTCAGTACTTC | CASSLGQGKNIQYF
TRBJ2-2 | TRBV12-5 | NA | NA | TGTGCTAGTGCCACTGCATCTACCGGGGAGCCGTTTTTT | CASATASTGEPFF
TRBJ1-2 | TRBV27 | many | TRBD1 | TGTGCCAGCAGTTTTTGGACAGGGATCGGCTACACCTTC | CASSFWTGIGYTF
TRBJ2-3 | TRBV28 | many | NA | TGTGCCAGCAGTTCCTCTGCAGATACGCAGTATTTT | CASSSSADTQYF
TRBJ2-7 | TRBV6-1 | NA | NA | TGTGCCAGCAGTAGGACGCGGCCAGGACTCTACGAGCAGTACTTC | CASSRTRPGLYEQYF
TRBJ2-7 | TRBV27 | many | TRBD1 | TGTGCCAGCAGTCCACAGACAGGGGACCCCTACGAGCAGTACTTC | CASSPQTGDPYEQYF
TRBJ1-5 | TRBV27 | NA | NA | TGTGCCAGCAGACGAACAGGGCATAGCAATCAGCCCCAGCATTTT | CASRRTGHSNQPQHF
TRBJ1-1 | TRBV11-2 | many | NA | TGTGCCAGCAGCTCGATCCGGTCAATGAACACTGAAGCTTTCTTT | CASSSIRSMNTEAFF
TRBJ1-1 | TRBV28 | NA | NA | TGTGCCAGCAGCACCCAGGGCGGGTGGAACACTGAAGCTTTCTTT | CASSTQGGWNTEAFF
TRBJ1-1 | TRBV30 | many | NA | TGTGCCTGGAGGTGGGGATTGGGGAACACTGAAGCTTTCTTT | CAWRWGLGNTEAFF
TRBJ2-2 | TRBV2 | many | NA | TGTGCCAGCAGTGGCCCGGGAGCGGGTAGGACCGGGGAGCTGTTTTTT | CASSGPGAGRTGELFF
TRBJ2-3 | TRBV28 | NA | TRBD2 | TGTGCCAGCAGTTTATGGGGGACTAGCGGGAGCAGCACAGATACGCAGTATTTT | CASSLWGTSGSSTDTQYF
TRBJ2-5 | TRBV4-3 | many | NA | TGCGCCAGCAGCCAAGATGCGGACTACCAAGAGACCCAGTACTTC | CASSQDADYQETQYF
TRBJ2-5 | TRBV28 | NA | NA | TGTGCCACCATCCTAGGGGGGTCCCGGGGGACCCAGTACTTC | CATILGGSRGTQYF
TRBJ1-2 | TRBV10-3 | NA | TRBD1 | TGTGCCGCCAAAGCCGGGACAGGGTACTATGGCTACACCTTC | CAAKAGTGYYGYTF
TRBJ2-6 | TRBV25-1 | many | TRBD1 | TGTGCCAGCAGTAACCTACTCCCGGGACAGGGGTCGTCTGGGGCCAACGTCCTGACTTTC | CASSNLLPGQGSSGANVLTF
TRBJ2-7 | TRBV10-1 | many | NA | TGCGCCAGCAGTGGGGCGTTAGGCTACGAGCAGTACTTC | CASSGALGYEQYF
TRBJ2-7 | TRBV7-8 | many | NA | TGTGCCAGCAGCTTAGGGGACTCCCTTCACTACGAGCAGTACTTC | CASSLGDSLHYEQYF
TRBJ2-5 | TRBV11-2 | many | NA | TGTGCCAGCAGCTCCGTCAGGGACCGGCTATGGGAGACCCAGTACTTC | CASSSVRDRLWETQYF
TRBJ1-1 | TRBV7-9 | many | NA | TGTGCCAGCAGCCCGAATAACGAAGCTTTCTTT | CASSPNNEAFF
TRBJ1-5 | TRBV7-3 | many | TRBD1 | TGTGCCAGCAGCTTTAACGGGCCCGGGACAGGGAATGAGGGGGGCAATCAGCCCCAGCATTTT | CASSFNGPGTGNEGGNQPQHF
TRBJ1-5 | TRBV12-3/TRBV12-4 | NA | NA | TGTGCCAGCAGTTTAGGCCGGATCCAGCCCCAGCATTTT | CASSLGRIQPQHF
TRBJ1-1 | TRBV2 | many | NA | TGTGCCAGCAGTGAGAAGGGGCCCCCCGCTGAAGCTTTCTTT | CASSEKGPPAEAFF
TRBJ2-2 | TRBV29-1 | many | NA | TGCAGCGGAACTAGTCAACGCGGGGAGCTGTTTTTT | CSGTSQRGELFF
TRBJ2-6 | TRBV12-3/TRBV12-4 | many | NA | TGTGCCACCACCCCCGCCACCACTGGGGCCAACGTCCTGACTTTC | CATTPATTGANVLTF
TRBJ2-7 | TRBV11-2 | many | NA | TGTGCCAGCAGCTTAGATACGGGGTTACCAGATTACGAGCAGTACTTC | CASSLDTGLPDYEQYF
TRBJ2-1 | TRBV20-1 | NA | TRBD1 | TGCAGTGCTAGTTCCGGGGACAGAACCAGCAATGAGCAGTTCTTC | CSASSGDRTSNEQFF
TRBJ1-2 | TRBV29-1 | many | TRBD1 | TGCAGCGTTGGACAGGGATGGGAGTACTATGGCTACACCTTC | CSVGQGWEYYGYTF
TRBJ1-2 | TRBV27 | many | NA | TGTGCCAGCAGTTTTGAGGGGACCAACTATGGCTACACCTTC | CASSFEGTNYGYTF
TRBJ2-7 | TRBV11-2 | many | NA | TGTGCCAGCAGCTTAGACCCCTCCTACGAGCAGTACTTC | CASSLDPSYEQYF
TRBJ1-2 | TRBV28 | many | TRBD1 | TGTGCCAGCAGCCTAGGACAGGGCCGGGGCTACACCTTC | CASSLGQGRGYTF